The 5 T cell receptor beta chains below all came from one sample that was sequenced in a study of T cell responses to AZD1222 COVID-19 vaccine. Produced via immunoSEQ multiplex PCR; TCRdb's table is partial and in-frame only. The sample consists of fewer than 120,000 clones, about 85% of them appearing once. The sample consisted of peripheral blood, taken on day 0 of AZD1222 vaccination. The receptors were sampled from an adult in good health.

The V call is TRBV4-2, the J call TRBJ2-4, with D possibly TRBD2 on 6 matching bases. Germline CDR1 reads LGHNA; CDR2 reads YNFKEQ. This CDR3 comprises 19 residues. Trimming stripped 0 bases from V and 0 bases from J, with 18 bases between. The CDR3 nucleotides read TGTGCCAGCAGCCAAGAATCGTCGGGGGACCCACTAGCCAAAAACATTCAGTACTTC. Translated: CASSQESSGDPLAKNIQYF.

This clone was found a few times. The chain joins TRBV29-1 to TRBJ1-3, with D uncertain. The CDR3 is 13 residues long. The V end was cut by 4 bases, the J end by 4 bases, with 11 bases between. Germline CDR1 and CDR2: SQVTM and ANQGSEA. DNA for the CDR3: TGCAGCGTTGTAGTTACGGGGGGAAACACCATATATTTT. The encoded protein is CSVVVTGGNTIYF.

The chain combines TRBV28 with TRBJ2-3, with D possibly matching TRBD2 (6 bases). In germline, CDR1 is MDHEN, CDR2 SYDVKM. The length of the CDR3 is 16 residues. Trimming cost V 5 bases and J 6 bases, with 21 bases left between them. Here the CDR3 DNA reads TGTGCCAGCAGTCCCAACATAGCGGTCTCCGTGGATACGCAGTATTTT. Translated, it gives CASSPNIAVSVDTQYF.

This clone was observed a single time. V gene TRBV2 combines with J gene TRBJ2-1; maybe TRBD2 (6 bases). V was cut by 7 bases and J by 4 bases, with 17 bases left in between. Germline V gene lookup returns CDR1 SNHLY and CDR2 FYNNEI. The CDR3 has 15 amino acids. The CDR3 here is CASTTGTASYNEQFF. In nucleotides, the CDR3 is TGTGCCAGCACCACCGGGACTGCCAGTTACAATGAGCAGTTCTTC.

J is TRBJ2-1 and V is TRBV24-1; either TRBD1 or TRBD2 may fit D (5 bases each). The CDR3 runs 14 residues. With 10 bases removed from V and 5 bases from J, the gap between germline ends came to 17 bases. In germline, CDR1 is KGHDR, CDR2 SFDVKD. Here the CDR3 reads CATKGPRSNNEQFF. DNA of the CDR3: TGTGCCACTAAGGGACCGAGGTCCAACAATGAGCAGTTCTTC.